This T cell receptor beta chain derives from a study of OX40 agonist ivuxolimab in advanced cancers. Study overall: Administration of intravenous ivuxolimab to patients occurred every 2 weeks at 0.01 to 10 mg/kg. Subjects had a mean age of roughly 57 years, with a range of roughly 23 to 80; almost 85% were male.

Autoimmune disease history or systemic immunosuppression was exclusionary. On cycle 4 day 1 and cycle 7 day 1, as well as at baseline, blood was sampled. This table comes from immunoSEQ multiplex PCR, and its TCRdb copy is limited to in-frame clones, with some not included. The sample yields 25,000 to 35,000 clones, 81% seen once. This CDR3 has 15 residues. Per the germline V gene, CDR1 is SGHRS and CDR2 is YFSETQ. V was cut by 3 bases and J by 7 bases, with 17 bases left in between. This TCR was recovered from an adult with an advanced solid tumor such as melanoma, head and neck, liver or kidney cancer. The gene calls are TRBV5-1 and TRBJ1-5; no reliable D call. The sample consisted of CD4+ or CD8+ T cells sorted from blood, taken in a trial of the OX40 agonist ivuxolimab. The CDR3 sequence is CASSSRAPPEQPQHF. The CDR3 DNA reads TGCGCCAGCAGCTCCCGTGCCCCTCCCGAGCAGCCCCAGCATTTT.